Below are 20 T cell receptor beta chains sequenced from a single sample in a study of blood T cell repertoires in COVID-19. Measured with immunoSEQ multiplex PCR; TCRdb has only the in-frame clones, and not every one. Here the sample spans about 44,000 clones, about nine tenths being singletons. Sample: peripheral blood. Every receptor here comes from a woman at least 80 years old in a cohort sampled during active or convalescent COVID-19.

The chain's CDR3 is CASSPTGGPETQYF. In DNA, the CDR3 is TGCGCCAGCAGCCCGACAGGGGGCCCGGAGACCCAGTACTTC. V and J are TRBV5-1 and TRBJ2-5; 10 bases line up with TRBD1. Trimming cost V 4 bases and J 5 bases; bases outside gene matches: 5. Germline CDR1 and CDR2: SGHRS and YFSETQ. The CDR3 is 14 amino acids.

The chain employs TRBV11-2 and TRBJ2-1, with 8 bases identical to TRBD2. The CDR3 is made up of 15 amino acids. The V gene's germline CDR1 is SGHAT and CDR2 FQNNGV. The V and J ends lost 5 bases and 8 bases, in that order; junction bases with no gene match: 11. In DNA, the CDR3 is TGTGCCAGCAGCCAAAGCGGGAGATCCCACGATGAGCAGTTCTTC. This gives the protein CASSQSGRSHDEQFF.

The J gene is TRBJ2-3, the V gene TRBV29-1; D is undetermined. The germline V gene encodes CDR1 SQVTM and CDR2 ANQGSEA. The CDR3 totals 11 residues. Trimming stripped 8 bases from V and 5 bases from J, with 11 bases between. This CDR3 reads CSPSTVDTQYF. CDR3 nucleotides: TGCAGCCCCTCTACGGTAGATACGCAGTATTTT.

The gene calls are TRBV4-2 and TRBJ2-1, with 8 bases fitting TRBD2. This CDR3 spans 17 amino acids. Germline-derived CDR1 and CDR2 are LGHNA and YNFKEQ. Trimming cost V 4 bases and J 0 bases; bases outside gene matches: 8. The CDR3 DNA reads as TGTGCCAGCAGCCGCCAACTAGCGGCTAGCTCCTACAATGAGCAGTTCTTC. It encodes CASSRQLAASSYNEQFF.

The chain uses TRBV18 and TRBJ2-1; possibly TRBD2 for D (5 bases). V dropped 3 bases and J dropped 10 bases, with 10 bases sitting between them. This CDR3 is 12 amino acids long. In germline, CDR1 is KGHSH, CDR2 LQKENI. CDR3 sequence reads: CASSPGRGEQFF. The CDR3, as DNA: TGTGCCAGCTCACCGGGTAGAGGGGAGCAGTTCTTC.

V gene TRBV27 combines with J gene TRBJ2-7; possible D gene TRBD1, 6 bases. The germline CDR1 and CDR2 sequences are MNHEY and SMNVEV (reference sequence). Deletions cut 5 bases from V and 1 base from J, with 18 bases between. The CDR3 loop spans 16 amino acids. The CDR3 DNA follows: TGTGCCAGCAGTAGAAACAGGGTGTTCCCTTCCTACGAGCAGTACTTC. It encodes CASSRNRVFPSYEQYF.

This rearrangement joins TRBV6-1 to TRBJ1-3, with D perhaps matching TRBD1 (5 bases). CDR1 MNHNS and CDR2 SASEGT come from the germline V gene. Trimming removed 1 base from V and 1 base from J, with 5 bases in between. This CDR3 has 14 residues. CDR3: CASSEEGSGNTIYF. Here the CDR3 DNA reads TGTGCCAGCAGTGAAGAGGGGTCTGGAAACACCATATATTTT.

This clone was observed a single time. This rearrangement joins TRBV5-6 to TRBJ2-6, with D maybe TRBD1 (6 bases). Trimming removed 4 bases at V and 0 bases at J, with 17 bases between. Germline V gene data show CDR1 as SGHDT and CDR2 as YYEEEE. The CDR3 spans 18 residues. CDR3 DNA sequence: TGTGCCAGCAGCATCGTAACAGGGTTTAGCTCTGGGGCCAACGTCCTGACTTTC. Its protein is CASSIVTGFSSGANVLTF.

V and J are TRBV10-3 and TRBJ2-3, with D perhaps assigned TRBD1 or TRBD2 (5 bases each). CDR1 ENHRY and CDR2 SYGVKD come from the germline V gene. CDR3 length: 15 amino acids. V lost 6 bases to trimming and J lost 0 bases, with 13 bases between them. CDR3 in amino acids: CAIREARVSTDTQYF. CDR3 nucleotides: TGTGCCATCAGGGAGGCCAGGGTGAGCACAGATACGCAGTATTTT.

The chain has TRBV4-3 and TRBJ1-1, with D unresolved. Per germline, CDR1 LGHNA and CDR2 YSLEER. The CDR3 is 15 amino acids. V lost 0 bases, J lost 2 bases, and 10 bases lay in between. CDR3 protein: CASSQDHQVNTEAFF. The CDR3 bases are TGCGCCAGCAGCCAAGATCATCAGGTTAACACTGAAGCTTTCTTT.

The chain combines TRBV6-6 with TRBJ1-2; 7 nucleotides align to TRBD1. The V and J ends lost 2 bases and 8 bases, in that order; junction bases with no gene match: 11. Per the germline V gene, CDR1 is MNHNY and CDR2 is SVGAGI (reference sequence). CDR3 length: 15 amino acids. CDR3 region: CASSYPGQPMKGYTF. CDR3 sequence (DNA): TGTGCCAGCAGTTACCCGGGACAGCCAATGAAGGGCTACACCTTC.

V gene TRBV4-3 combines with J gene TRBJ1-2, with D tentatively TRBD1 (6 bases). Germline CDR1 reads LGHNA; CDR2 reads YSLEER. The CDR3 loop spans 16 amino acids. Between the trimmed V and J ends, which lost 2 bases and 2 bases, there was a span of 15 bases. The DNA of the CDR3 is TGCGCCAGCAGCCAAACATCTACAGGGCCAAACTATGGCTACACCTTC. Translation gives CASSQTSTGPNYGYTF.

This clone was counted only a few times. V usage is TRBV16 and J usage is TRBJ2-7; 7 bases match TRBD1. CDR3 length equals 15 residues. V shed 0 bases and J 1 base; nucleotides not matched to a gene: 3. Germline CDR1 KGHSY, CDR2 FQNENV. DNA for the CDR3: TGTGCCAGCAGCCAATCGGGACAGCCGTCCTACGAGCAGTACTTC. It codes for CASSQSGQPSYEQYF. Complete variable domain (other parts from reference TRBV16 and TRBJ2-7): GEEVAQTPKHLVRGEGQKAKLYCAPIKGHSYVFWYQQVLKNEFKFLISFQNENVFDETGMPKERFSAKCLPNSPCSLEIQATKLEDSAVYFCASSQSGQPSYEQYFGPGTRLTVT.

V usage is TRBV13 and J usage is TRBJ1-2; D call uncertain. The CDR3 length is 12 residues. From germline, CDR1 is PRHDT and CDR2 FYEKMQ (reference sequence). Deletions cut 2 bases from V and 8 bases from J, with 9 bases between. CDR3 protein: CASSLTVGGYTF. DNA for the CDR3: TGTGCCAGCAGCTTAACAGTTGGGGGCTACACCTTC.

The chain has TRBV5-1 and TRBJ2-7; D may be TRBD2 (7 bases). V dropped 4 bases and J dropped 6 bases, with 20 bases sitting between them. Germline values: CDR1 SGHRS, CDR2 YFSETQ. The CDR3 contains 15 residues. In nucleotides, the CDR3 is TGCGCCAGCAGCCAAGGGGGGGTTTTCGTGGGCGAGCAGTACTTC. Its protein product is CASSQGGVFVGEQYF.

The chain couples TRBV24-1 to TRBJ1-3; D ambiguous. There are 13 residues in the CDR3. From germline, CDR1 is KGHDR and CDR2 SFDVKD. V was trimmed by 4 bases and J by 4 bases, leaving 7 bases between them. The CDR3 DNA reads as TGTGCCACCAGTGACGGGGTAGGAAACACCATATATTTT. Its protein product is CATSDGVGNTIYF.

The chain links TRBV2 to TRBJ1-6; no definite D call. The CDR3 is 13 amino acids. Germline loops: CDR1 SNHLY, CDR2 FYNNEI. Trimming pared 6 bases from V and 2 bases from J, leaving 5 bases between. Here the CDR3 reads CASRGAYNSPLHF. In nucleotides, the CDR3 is TGTGCCAGCAGGGGCGCCTATAATTCACCCCTCCACTTT.

This rearrangement joins TRBV3-1 (or the pseudogene TRBV3-2) to TRBJ2-1; 8 bases line up with TRBD2. V shed 0 bases and J 7 bases; nucleotides not matched to a gene: 8. Germline V gives CDR1 LGHDT, CDR2 YNNKEL (reference sequence). CDR3 length: 16 amino acids. DNA for the CDR3: TGTGCCAGCAGCCAAGAGAGGGGCGGGAGGCGGAATGAGCAGTTCTTC. Translated: CASSQERGGRRNEQFF.

This chain uses TRBV5-1 with TRBJ2-2; 7 bases map to TRBD2. Germline CDR1 SGHRS, CDR2 YFSETQ. V dropped 4 bases and J dropped 4; count of bases not matched to a gene: 10. The CDR3 consists of 16 residues. The CDR3 DNA is TGCGCCAGCAGCCCGCCTGGCGGGGGAGTCACCGGGGAGCTGTTTTTT. It specifies CASSPPGGGVTGELFF.

The chain uses TRBV27 and TRBJ1-4; 8 positions agree with TRBD1. Germline V gene data show CDR1 as MNHEY and CDR2 as SMNVEV (reference sequence). The V and J ends lost 6 bases and 4 bases, in that order; junction bases with no gene match: 4. The length of the CDR3 is 14 residues. CDR3 sequence: CASRRQGNNEKLFF. The CDR3 nucleotides read TGTGCCAGCAGAAGACAGGGGAATAATGAAAAACTGTTTTTT.